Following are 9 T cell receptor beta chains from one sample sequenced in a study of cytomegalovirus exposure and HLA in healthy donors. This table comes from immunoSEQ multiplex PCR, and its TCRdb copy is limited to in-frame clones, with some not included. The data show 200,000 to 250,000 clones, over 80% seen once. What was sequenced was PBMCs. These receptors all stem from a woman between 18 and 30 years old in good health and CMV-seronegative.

CDR3 sequence (DNA): TGTGCCAGTTCGCGGGGGGGAGTTCAGCCCCAGCATTTT. As protein: CASSRGGVQPQHF. The V call is TRBV18, the J call TRBJ1-5; a possible D gene is TRBD1 (5 bases). Trimming cost V 9 bases and J 6 bases, with 15 bases left between them. There are 13 residues in the CDR3. The V gene's germline CDR1 is KGHSH and CDR2 LQKENI.

The CDR3 nucleotides are TGTGCCAGCAGCTTGGTGGGAAACGAGCAGTACTTC. Protein sequence: CASSLVGNEQYF. This chain uses TRBV7-9 with TRBJ2-7; D remains ambiguous. The CDR3 has 12 residues. Germline V CDR1 and CDR2: SEHNR, FQNEAQ (reference sequence). Deletions cut 3 bases from V and 5 bases from J, with 8 bases between.

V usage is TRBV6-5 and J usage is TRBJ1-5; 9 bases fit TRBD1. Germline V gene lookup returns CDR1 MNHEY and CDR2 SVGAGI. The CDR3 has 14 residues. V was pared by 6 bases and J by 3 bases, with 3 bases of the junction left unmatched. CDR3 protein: CASRNRGPNQPQHF. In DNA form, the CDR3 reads TGTGCCAGCAGAAACAGGGGGCCCAATCAGCCCCAGCATTTT.

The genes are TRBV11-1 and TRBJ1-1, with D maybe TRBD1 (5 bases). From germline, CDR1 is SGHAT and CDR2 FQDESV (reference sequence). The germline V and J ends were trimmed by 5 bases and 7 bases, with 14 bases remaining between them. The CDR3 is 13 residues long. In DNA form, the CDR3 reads TGTGCCAGCAGCAGCCGGGACGGATATGAAGCTTTCTTT. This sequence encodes CASSSRDGYEAFF.

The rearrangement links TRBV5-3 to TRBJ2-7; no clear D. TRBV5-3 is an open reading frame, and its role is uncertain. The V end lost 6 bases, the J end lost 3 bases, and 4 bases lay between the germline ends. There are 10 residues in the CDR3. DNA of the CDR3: TGTGCCAGAAACCGCTACGAGCAGTACTTC. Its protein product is CARNRYEQYF.

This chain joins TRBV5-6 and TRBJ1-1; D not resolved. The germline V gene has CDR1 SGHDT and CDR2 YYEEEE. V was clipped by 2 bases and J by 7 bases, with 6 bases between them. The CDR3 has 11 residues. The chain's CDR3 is CASSFGLEAFF. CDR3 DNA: TGTGCCAGCAGCTTTGGCCTTGAAGCTTTCTTT.

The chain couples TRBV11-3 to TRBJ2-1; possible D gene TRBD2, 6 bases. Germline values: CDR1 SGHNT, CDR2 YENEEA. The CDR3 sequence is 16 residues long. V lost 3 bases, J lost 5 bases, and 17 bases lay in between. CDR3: CASSLGLPQGHNEQFF. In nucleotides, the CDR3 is TGTGCCAGCAGCTTGGGACTTCCCCAAGGCCACAATGAGCAGTTCTTC.

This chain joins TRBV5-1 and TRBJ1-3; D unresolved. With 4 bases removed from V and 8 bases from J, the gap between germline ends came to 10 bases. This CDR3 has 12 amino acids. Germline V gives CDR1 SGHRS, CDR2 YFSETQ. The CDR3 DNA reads TGCGCCAGCAGCCCCCCTTCCGACACCATATATTTT. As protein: CASSPPSDTIYF.

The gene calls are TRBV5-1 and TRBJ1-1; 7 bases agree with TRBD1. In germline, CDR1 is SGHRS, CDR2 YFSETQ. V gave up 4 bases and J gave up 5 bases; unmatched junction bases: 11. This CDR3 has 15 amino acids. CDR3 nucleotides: TGCGCCAGCAGCCAAGGAACAGGGGAAAGGACTGAAGCTTTCTTT. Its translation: CASSQGTGERTEAFF.